This T cell receptor beta chain was identified in a study of cytomegalovirus exposure and HLA in healthy donors. Overall study findings and caveats: About 150 TCR beta chains were listed as cytomegalovirus-associated. Donor immune exposure was known only as CMV serostatus. Published work reported that the classifier diagnosed cytomegalovirus status with high specificity and sensitivity. TRBV6-2, TRBV6-3 and some other V segments were excluded as indistinguishable.

Unmatched junction bases numbered 18, after V lost 5 bases and J lost 3 bases. The CDR3 spans 19 residues. Germline CDR1 and CDR2: MDHEN and SYDVKM. This PCR relied on a set of 60 Vbeta primers and 13 Jbeta primers. Clones were read by immunoSEQ multiplex PCR, and TCRdb kept only the in-frame ones, dropping some. Its listing shows roughly 120,000 clones. On this clone itself: Its antigen is unidentified.

The origin of this receptor is a man in his forties or fifties in good health and CMV-seropositive. The V and J genes are TRBV28 and TRBJ2-5; TRBD1 aligns across 10 bases. The sequenced material came from PBMCs. The CDR3 coding sequence is TGTGCCAGCAGTGTGAGAAAGTGGGGGACAGGGGCGGCGGAAGAGACCCAGTACTTC. Translation gives CASSVRKWGTGAAEETQYF.